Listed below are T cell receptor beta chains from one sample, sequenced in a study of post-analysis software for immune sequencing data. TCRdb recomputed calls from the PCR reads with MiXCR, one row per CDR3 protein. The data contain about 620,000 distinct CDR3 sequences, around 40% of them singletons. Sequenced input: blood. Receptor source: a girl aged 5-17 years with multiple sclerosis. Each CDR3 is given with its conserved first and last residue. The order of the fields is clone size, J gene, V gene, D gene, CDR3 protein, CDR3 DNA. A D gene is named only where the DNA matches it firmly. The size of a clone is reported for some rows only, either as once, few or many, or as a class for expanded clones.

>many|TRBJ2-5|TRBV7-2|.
CASSPSPSETQYF
TGTGCCAGCAGCCCTTCCCCCTCAGAGACCCAGTACTTC
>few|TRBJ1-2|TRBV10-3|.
CAISESGGYGYTF
TGTGCCATCAGTGAGTCGGGGGGATATGGCTACACCTTC
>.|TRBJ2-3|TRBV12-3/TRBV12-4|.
CASSGPLDTQYF
TGTGCCAGCAGTGGGCCTCTCGATACGCAGTATTTT
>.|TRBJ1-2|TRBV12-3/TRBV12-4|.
CASSPGLSTRYTF
TGTGCCAGCAGTCCGGGACTCTCAACCCGCTACACCTTC
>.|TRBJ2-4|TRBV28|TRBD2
CASSSVRLARGEEQYF
TGTGCCAGCAGTTCCGTCCGACTAGCGCGAGGGGAAGAGCAGTACTTC
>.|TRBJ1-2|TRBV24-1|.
CATSDLRANYGYTF
TGTGCCACCAGTGACCTCAGGGCGAACTATGGCTACACCTTC
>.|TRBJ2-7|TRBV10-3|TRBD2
CAISAGGTAVRPLWNEQYF
TGTGCCATCAGTGCGGGGGGGACCGCAGTTCGGCCGTTGTGGAATGAGCAGTACTTC
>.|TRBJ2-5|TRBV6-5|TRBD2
CASSYRRGAGFIEETQYF
TGTGCCAGCAGTTACAGGCGGGGGGCGGGGTTCATTGAAGAGACCCAGTACTTC
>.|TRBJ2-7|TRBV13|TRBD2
CASSSESGAYEQYF
TGTGCCAGCAGCTCCGAAAGCGGGGCCTACGAGCAGTACTTC
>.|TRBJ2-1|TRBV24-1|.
CATSDTFGAKGIGNEQFF
TGTGCCACCAGTGACACATTCGGGGCTAAGGGGATAGGGAATGAGCAGTTCTTC
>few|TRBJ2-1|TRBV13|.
CASTEHADNEQFF
TGTGCCAGCACCGAACACGCGGACAATGAGCAGTTCTTC
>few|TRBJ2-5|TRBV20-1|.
CSARDLTVRGETQYF
TGCAGTGCTAGAGATTTGACTGTACGCGGGGAGACCCAGTACTTC
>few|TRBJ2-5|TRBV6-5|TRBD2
CASARTSGAYGQYF
TGTGCCAGCGCGAGGACTAGCGGGGCTTATGGGCAGTACTTC
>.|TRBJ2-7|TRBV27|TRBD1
CASRQTGFSNLYEQYF
TGTGCCAGCAGACAGACAGGGTTCTCCAACCTGTACGAGCAGTACTTC
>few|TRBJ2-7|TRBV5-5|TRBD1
CASSFRTGESSYEQYF
TGTGCCAGCAGCTTCCGGACAGGGGAAAGCTCGTACGAGCAGTACTTC
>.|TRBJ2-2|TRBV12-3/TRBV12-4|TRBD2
CASSLELAGPRGELFF
TGTGCCAGCAGTTTAGAACTAGCGGGCCCAAGGGGGGAGCTGTTTTTT
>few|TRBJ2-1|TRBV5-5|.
CASSLVHQTYNEQFF
TGTGCCAGCAGCTTGGTCCATCAAACCTACAATGAGCAGTTCTTC
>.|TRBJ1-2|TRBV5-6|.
CASSFEQAYGYTF
TGTGCCAGCAGCTTCGAACAGGCCTATGGCTACACCTTC
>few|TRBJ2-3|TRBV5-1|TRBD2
CASKTLAGGTDTQYF
TGCGCCAGCAAAACGTTAGCGGGAGGAACAGATACGCAGTATTTT
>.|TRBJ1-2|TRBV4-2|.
CASSQEAGANYGYTF
TGTGCCAGCAGCCAAGAGGCCGGAGCTAACTATGGCTACACCTTC
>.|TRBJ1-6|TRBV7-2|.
CASSLEWGTNSPRHF
TGTGCCAGCAGCTTAGAATGGGGTACAAATTCACCCCGCCACTTT
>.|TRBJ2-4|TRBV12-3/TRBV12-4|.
CASSSPGTEKNIQYF
TGTGCCAGCAGTTCACCCGGGACTGAAAAAAATATTCAGTACTTC
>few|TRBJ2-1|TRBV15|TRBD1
CATSRDLGTGNEQFF
TGTGCCACCAGCAGAGATCTAGGGACAGGGAATGAGCAGTTCTTC
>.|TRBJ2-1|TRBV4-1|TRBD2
CASSQGTSGVVYNEQFF
TGCGCCAGCAGCCAAGGGACTAGCGGGGTAGTTTACAATGAGCAGTTCTTC
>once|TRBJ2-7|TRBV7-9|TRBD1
CASSLATGTGYF
TGTGCCAGCAGCTTAGCTACTGGGACAGGGTACTTC
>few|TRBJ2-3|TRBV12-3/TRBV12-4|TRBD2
CAVTSGKHTDTQYF
TGTGCCGTAACTAGCGGCAAACACACGGATACGCAGTATTTT
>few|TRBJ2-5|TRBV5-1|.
CASSLTGNQETQYF
TGCGCCAGCAGCTTAACAGGGAACCAAGAGACCCAGTACTTC
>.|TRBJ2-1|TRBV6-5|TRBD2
CASSYGASGGGEQFF
TGTGCCAGCAGTTACGGAGCTAGCGGGGGCGGTGAGCAGTTCTTC
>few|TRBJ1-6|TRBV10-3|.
CAISESQGLSDSPLHF
TGTGCCATCAGTGAGTCTCAGGGTTTGAGCGATTCACCCCTCCACTTT
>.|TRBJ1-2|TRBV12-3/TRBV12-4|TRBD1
CATQDRVYGYTF
TGTGCCACCCAGGACAGGGTCTATGGCTACACCTTC
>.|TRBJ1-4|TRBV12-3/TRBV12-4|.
CASRGGTNEKLFF
TGTGCCAGCAGGGGAGGAACTAATGAAAAACTGTTTTTT
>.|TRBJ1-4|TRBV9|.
CASSPRTRARGEKLFF
TGTGCCAGCAGCCCCCGGACTCGTGCCCGGGGTGAAAAACTGTTTTTT
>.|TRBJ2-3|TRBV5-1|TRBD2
CASSLSASGLDTQYF
TGCGCCAGCAGCTTGTCGGCTAGCGGGCTCGATACGCAGTATTTT
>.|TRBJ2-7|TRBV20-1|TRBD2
CSASSGGADYEQYF
TGCAGTGCTAGTTCGGGGGGGGCGGACTACGAGCAGTACTTC
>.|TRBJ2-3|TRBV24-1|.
CATSDPRAGDTDTQYF
TGTGCCACCAGTGATCCCCGGGCAGGAGACACAGATACGCAGTATTTT
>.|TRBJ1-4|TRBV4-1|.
CASSHPDWAREKLFF
TGCGCCAGCAGCCATCCAGACTGGGCTCGTGAAAAACTGTTTTTT
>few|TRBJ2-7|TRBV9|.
CASSVGTGAVNEQYF
TGTGCCAGCAGCGTAGGGACCGGGGCCGTCAACGAGCAGTACTTC
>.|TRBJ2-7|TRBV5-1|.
CASSSGTYYEQYF
TGCGCCAGCTCTTCCGGGACATACTACGAGCAGTACTTC
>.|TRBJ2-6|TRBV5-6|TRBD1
CASSSPGTGGLSGANVLTF
TGTGCCAGCAGTTCACCCGGGACAGGGGGACTCTCTGGGGCCAACGTCCTGACTTTC
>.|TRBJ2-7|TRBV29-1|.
CSVEIAPVLDKAPGVSPYEQYF
.
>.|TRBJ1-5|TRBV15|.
CATSRVGSNQPQHF
TGTGCCACCAGCAGAGTCGGCAGCAATCAGCCCCAGCATTTT
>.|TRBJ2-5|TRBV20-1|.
CSAAGSETQYF
TGCAGTGCTGCCGGGTCGGAGACCCAGTACTTC
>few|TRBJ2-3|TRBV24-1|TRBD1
CATSDFTGAGTDTQYF
TGTGCCACCAGTGATTTCACAGGGGCTGGCACAGATACGCAGTATTTT
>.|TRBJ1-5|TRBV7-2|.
CASSSGGPQHF
TGTGCCAGCAGCTCCGGGGGGCCCCAGCATTTT
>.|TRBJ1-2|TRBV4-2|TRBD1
CASSQEPQGVSGYTF
TGTGCCAGCAGCCAAGAGCCGCAGGGGGTGAGTGGCTACACCTTC